This TCR beta chain was found in a study of blood T cell repertoires in COVID-19. Study details: COVID-19 samples from acute and convalescent phases originated in the United States, Italy and Spain. Sources were T cells, B-cell-depleted T cells, or PBMCs; the material itself was cDNA or gDNA.

In the study's own analysis: The authors estimated nucleated cell counts from reference gene primer amplification. Libraries were prepared by immunoSEQ multiplex PCR; TCRdb keeps only in-frame clonotypes and omits some of them. The D gene and trimming were derived from the DNA, and the V and J assignments and clone size from that table. Of 55,000 to 95,000 clones in the sample, over 80% are singletons; the top ten hold roughly 1.9%. The germline V gene has CDR1 MNHEY and CDR2 SVGAGI. V was pared by 3 bases and J by 4 bases, with 12 bases between. The CDR3 runs to 14 residues. This clonotype was obtained from a woman between 55 and 75 years old with acute or convalescent COVID-19. The sequencing input was peripheral blood. The chain joins TRBV6-5 to TRBJ1-2; D ambiguous. CDR3 loop: CASSYNGAGYGYTF. CDR3 bases: TGTGCCAGCAGTTATAATGGTGCGGGCTATGGCTACACCTTC.